This T cell receptor beta chain was captured by sequencing in a study of cytomegalovirus exposure and HLA in healthy donors. Study-level information: Early release data held some 79 million unique TCRs from HLA-typed donors. Overall study findings and caveats: Available immune exposure information covered CMV serostatus only. A later analysis by the authors found several of the most significant clusters apparently linked to common viral pathogens. The authors reported that TCR beta sequences could predict HLA-A and HLA-B alleles. These predictions were accurate for most subjects in the first cohort.

Concerning this clone itself: Its antigen remains unidentified.

The PCR employed 60 Vbeta primers together with 13 Jbeta primers. The assay was immunoSEQ multiplex PCR, and TCRdb's table has in-frame clones only and misses some. Among approximately 110,000 clones, approximately 80% were seen once, and the ten largest hold roughly 3%. The sequenced material came from PBMCs. This sequence was found in a woman younger than 30 in good health and CMV-seropositive.

The CDR3 DNA reads as TGCACCAGCAGCCAAGATGGCGACGGGACCTACGAGCAGTACTTC. This gives the protein CTSSQDGDGTYEQYF. The rearrangement links TRBV1 to TRBJ2-7; the table's D call, TRBD2, has no DNA check behind it. TRBV1 is labeled a pseudogene. The CDR3 extends over 15 amino acids.